One sample yielded the 22 T cell receptor beta chains listed below, sequenced in a study of shared clonotypes between healthy human individuals. Produced via immunoSEQ multiplex PCR; TCRdb's table is partial and in-frame only. This sample yields 2 million to 2.5 million clones, of which roughly 93% are seen a single time; about 0.41% belongs to the top ten. Specimen: naive CD4+ T cells from PBMCs. The sample's subset: CD45RA+ positively selected. These receptors all stem from a man in his late teens or twenties in good health. Some clones in this sample may be carry-over from other donors' samples.

V and J are TRBV10-3 and TRBJ1-1, with D possibly matching TRBD1 (6 bases). There are 14 residues in the CDR3. The germline gives CDR1 ENHRY, CDR2 SYGVKD. V was cut by 5 bases and J by 5 bases, with 15 bases left in between. CDR3 nucleotide sequence: TGTGCCATCAGTTGGACAGCGGCTGGGACTGAAGCTTTCTTT. Its protein is CAISWTAAGTEAFF.

This clone has only a few counts. This chain uses TRBV27 with TRBJ1-1; D gene ambiguous. Germline assignment: CDR1 MNHEY and CDR2 SMNVEV (reference sequence). There are 14 residues in the CDR3. Trimming shortened V by 2 bases and J by 0 bases, and 7 bases separated the two germline ends. The CDR3 DNA reads as TGTGCCAGCAGTTTAAAGTTTCTGAACACTGAAGCTTTCTTT. Amino acid sequence: CASSLKFLNTEAFF.

The V and J genes are TRBV7-2 and TRBJ1-2; 8 bases match TRBD1. Trimming at V came to 3 bases and at J to 10 bases, leaving 7 bases not matched to a gene. Germline V gene data show CDR1 as SGHTA and CDR2 as FQGNSA. This CDR3 comprises 13 residues. This CDR3 reads CASSLLGQGSYTF. The CDR3 coding sequence is TGTGCCAGCAGCTTGCTCGGACAGGGATCCTACACCTTC. Complete variable domain (other parts from reference TRBV7-2 and TRBJ1-2): GAGVSQSPSNKVTEKGKDVELRCDPISGHTALYWYRQSLGQGLEFLIYFQGNSAPDKSGLPSDRFSAERTGGSVSTLTIQRTQQEDSAVYLCASSLLGQGSYTFGSGTRLTVV.

In this sample, this clone turned up once. Other DNA sequences of this sample code for an identical CDR3. The chain has TRBV5-1 and TRBJ2-6, with D unresolved. Between the trimmed V and J ends, which lost 3 bases and 2 bases, there was a span of 3 bases. This CDR3 has 13 amino acids. Germline values: CDR1 SGHRS, CDR2 YFSETQ. DNA for the CDR3: TGCGCCAGCAGCTCCCCTGGGGCCAACGTCCTGACTTTC. Encoded protein: CASSSPGANVLTF.

Concerning this clone: Other DNA variants within this sample encode the same CDR3. The CDR3 protein is CASSLMDSTDTQYF. Written as DNA, the CDR3 is TGCGCCAGCAGCTTAATGGACAGCACAGATACGCAGTATTTT. The chain employs TRBV5-1 and TRBJ2-3, with unresolved D. The CDR3 runs to 14 residues. Germline V gene sequence: CDR1 SGHRS, CDR2 YFSETQ. V was pared by 2 bases and J by 0 bases, with 7 bases between.

This clone was observed a single time. V gene TRBV14 combines with J gene TRBJ2-7, with D perhaps matching TRBD2 (7 bases). V was pared by 4 bases and J by 9 bases, with 13 bases between. This CDR3 is 12 amino acids long. Per the germline V gene, CDR1 is SGHDN and CDR2 is FVKESK. The CDR3 here is CASSPGGAAQYF. Here the CDR3 DNA reads TGTGCCAGCAGCCCTGGGGGGGCCGCGCAGTACTTC.

This clone was seen only once. The chain has TRBV6-6 and TRBJ1-4; D possibly corresponds to TRBD1 (5 bases). Germline values: CDR1 MNHNY, CDR2 SVGAGI (reference sequence). CDR3 length equals 16 residues. V was trimmed by 4 bases and J by 3 bases, leaving 15 bases between them. The CDR3 DNA reads TGTGCCAGCAGTTCTCCCAACCGGGACGCTAATGAAAAACTGTTTTTT. It is translated as CASSSPNRDANEKLFF.

The gene calls are TRBV25-1 and TRBJ2-2; 9 nucleotides match TRBD1. The J segment lost 7 bases and the V segment lost 2 bases, leaving 8 bases of the junction unmatched. This CDR3 is built from 16 residues. The germline V gene has CDR1 MGHDK and CDR2 SYGVNS. CDR3 region: CASSETTGGRVGELFF. CDR3 nucleotide sequence: TGTGCCAGCAGTGAAACAACAGGGGGCCGGGTCGGGGAGCTGTTTTTT.

The chain combines TRBV6-6 with TRBJ2-7, with D hard to call. The ends were cut back, 6 bases at V and 4 bases at J, with 10 bases in the middle. Per the germline V gene, CDR1 is MNHNY and CDR2 is SVGAGI (reference sequence). This CDR3 region has 12 residues. The CDR3 spells CASSPGRYEQYF. The CDR3 DNA reads as TGTGCCAGCAGCCCCGGAAGATACGAGCAGTACTTC.

The chain joins TRBV28 to TRBJ1-2, with D uncertain. The CDR3 extends over 15 amino acids. V was pared by 2 bases and J by 2 bases, with 12 bases between. Per the germline V gene, CDR1 is MDHEN and CDR2 is SYDVKM. CDR3 sequence reads: CASSLRLRGNYGYTF. As DNA, the CDR3 is TGTGCCAGCAGTTTACGGCTGAGAGGGAACTATGGCTACACCTTC.

The genes are TRBV12-5 and TRBJ1-4; perhaps TRBD1 as D (5 bases). The CDR3 consists of 15 residues. Trimming took 0 bases from V and 4 from J, leaving 9 bases between them. Germline-derived CDR1 and CDR2 are LGHNT and FRNRAP. The CDR3 DNA reads as TGTGCTAGTGGTTTGGTGTTAGGGGATAATGAAAAACTGTTTTTT. Its translation: CASGLVLGDNEKLFF.

CDR3 sequence: CASSPPPVGGNTIYF. CDR3 DNA sequence: TGTGCCAGCAGCCCCCCCCCGGTGGGGGGCAACACCATATATTTT. This rearrangement joins TRBV7-2 to TRBJ1-3, with D tentatively TRBD1 (6 bases). In germline, CDR1 is SGHTA, CDR2 FQGNSA. The V end was cut by 5 bases, the J end by 7 bases, with 18 bases between. The CDR3 loop spans 15 amino acids.

The chain is built from TRBV7-9 and TRBJ2-5, with a tentative D call TRBD2 (5 bases). The CDR3 runs 16 residues. Germline V CDR1 and CDR2: SEHNR, FQNEAQ (reference sequence). V gave up 5 bases and J gave up 9 bases, with 25 bases separating them. The CDR3 DNA follows: TGTGCCAGCAGCCATACCGTAGGACTCCACCCCGTGGCCCAGTACTTC. It yields the protein CASSHTVGLHPVAQYF.

Points on this clone: The sample carries other DNA sequences with the same CDR3. V usage is TRBV2 and J usage is TRBJ2-1, with 7 bases lining up with TRBD2. V was pared by 6 bases and J by 7 bases, with 6 bases of the junction left unmatched. CDR1 and CDR2 from the germline V gene are SNHLY and FYNNEI. CDR3 size: 13 residues. The CDR3 loop reads CASSGGLGNEQFF. The CDR3 nucleotides are TGTGCCAGCAGCGGTGGACTAGGGAATGAGCAGTTCTTC. Filled out from reference TRBV2 and TRBJ2-1, the complete variable domain reads EPEVTQTPSHQVTQMGQEVILRCVPISNHLYFYWYRQILGQKVEFLVSFYNNEISEKSEIFDDQFSVERPDGSNFTLKIRSTKLEDSAMYFCASSGGLGNEQFFGPGTRLTVL.

V usage is TRBV5-6 and J usage is TRBJ2-5; D remains unclear. Germline loops: CDR1 SGHDT, CDR2 YYEEEE. The CDR3 loop spans 14 amino acids. V was clipped by 5 bases and J by 1 base, with 12 bases between them. DNA of the CDR3: TGTGCCAGCAGTGGCAGGCGATTCCAAGAGACCCAGTACTTC. Translation gives CASSGRRFQETQYF.

The chain carries TRBV6-1 and TRBJ1-2; 7 bases align to TRBD1. The J segment lost 9 bases and the V segment lost 5 bases, leaving 6 bases of the junction unmatched. In germline, CDR1 is MNHNS, CDR2 SASEGT. The CDR3 contains 12 residues. The CDR3 loop reads CASSQQGNSYTF. The CDR3 bases are TGTGCCAGCAGTCAACAGGGGAACAGCTACACCTTC.

The chain recombines TRBV7-6 with TRBJ2-1, with 10 bases lining up with TRBD2. J gave up 5 bases and V 6 bases, and 7 bases lay outside the gene matches. Per the germline V gene, CDR1 is SGHVS and CDR2 is FNYEAQ. This CDR3 contains 15 residues. CDR3 nucleotides: TGTGCCAGCAGTAATCTAGCGGGGGCGAACAATGAGCAGTTCTTC. Encoded protein: CASSNLAGANNEQFF.

The rearrangement links TRBV7-2 to TRBJ2-5, with 7 bases matching TRBD1. J was trimmed by 5 bases and V by 3 bases; bases with no gene match: 9. This CDR3 region has 15 residues. From germline, CDR1 is SGHTA and CDR2 FQGNSA. The CDR3 region is CASSFYRGRGETQYF. CDR3 in DNA: TGTGCCAGCAGCTTCTACAGGGGACGTGGGGAGACCCAGTACTTC.

The chain combines TRBV5-1 with TRBJ2-7; 7 bases match TRBD2. V lost 4 bases to trimming and J lost 5 bases; unmatched junction nucleotides: 12. The CDR3 length is 15 residues. Germline V gene sequence: CDR1 SGHRS, CDR2 YFSETQ. CDR3 coding DNA: TGCGCCAGCAGCCCTCCGGGACTACCGGGTAACGAGCAGTACTTC. Amino acid sequence: CASSPPGLPGNEQYF.

The V call is TRBV5-4, the J call TRBJ2-3; D is perhaps TRBD2 (5 bases). Trimming pared 4 bases from V and 2 bases from J, leaving 11 bases between. There are 14 residues in the CDR3. The V gene's germline CDR1 is SGHNT and CDR2 YYREEE (reference sequence). The CDR3 region is CASSGGGYTDTQYF. The CDR3 DNA reads TGTGCCAGCAGCGGCGGAGGCTACACAGATACGCAGTATTTT.

The rearrangement joins TRBV5-1 to TRBJ1-2, with D possibly TRBD1 on 6 matching bases. The length of the CDR3 is 14 residues. CDR1 is SGHRS and CDR2 is YFSETQ in the germline V gene. V lost 0 bases and J 5 bases, leaving 11 bases between the germline ends. The CDR3 DNA sequence: TGCGCCAGCAGCTTGGCGTTACAGGGATATGGCTACACCTTC. This gives the protein CASSLALQGYGYTF. Full variable domain (outside the CDR3, taken from reference TRBV5-1 and TRBJ1-2): KAGVTQTPRYLIKTRGQQVTLSCSPISGHRSVSWYQQTPGQGLQFLFEYFSETQRNKGNFPGRFSGRQFSNSRSEMNVSTLELGDSALYLCASSLALQGYGYTFGSGTRLTVV.

The rearrangement uses TRBV6-5 and TRBJ2-2; D is perhaps TRBD1 (6 bases). V was pared by 6 bases and J by 2 bases, with 13 bases between. The CDR3 loop spans 15 amino acids. Germline CDR1 MNHEY, CDR2 SVGAGI. The CDR3 spells CASSFGDNNTGELFF. In nucleotides, the CDR3 is TGTGCCAGCAGCTTCGGGGACAATAACACCGGGGAGCTGTTTTTT.